This T cell receptor (beta chain) stems from a study of response to subunit inactivated influenza vaccine. Study findings and constraints: The study's authors posited that every seasonal influenza vaccination enlists few new T cells.

A remark on this clonotype: Its target is unknown.

TCRdb reanalysed the RT-PCR reads using MiXCR and keeps one entry per CDR3 protein. The sample contains roughly 570,000 distinct CDR3 sequences, less than 15% of which appear only once. Trimming shortened V by 0 bases and J by 8 bases, and 16 bases separated the two germline ends. The germline V gene has CDR1 LGHNA and CDR2 YSLEER. The CDR3 totals 15 residues. This chain joins TRBV4-3 and TRBJ1-2, with D unclear. This sequence was found in a man aged 50-59 years who received an inactivated influenza vaccine. Sequencing used PBMCs from blood, obtained roughly 12 days after vaccination. CDR3 sequence (DNA): TGCGCCAGCAGCCAAGATCCAGCCAGCTTAGGGGGCTACACCTTC. It yields the protein CASSQDPASLGGYTF.